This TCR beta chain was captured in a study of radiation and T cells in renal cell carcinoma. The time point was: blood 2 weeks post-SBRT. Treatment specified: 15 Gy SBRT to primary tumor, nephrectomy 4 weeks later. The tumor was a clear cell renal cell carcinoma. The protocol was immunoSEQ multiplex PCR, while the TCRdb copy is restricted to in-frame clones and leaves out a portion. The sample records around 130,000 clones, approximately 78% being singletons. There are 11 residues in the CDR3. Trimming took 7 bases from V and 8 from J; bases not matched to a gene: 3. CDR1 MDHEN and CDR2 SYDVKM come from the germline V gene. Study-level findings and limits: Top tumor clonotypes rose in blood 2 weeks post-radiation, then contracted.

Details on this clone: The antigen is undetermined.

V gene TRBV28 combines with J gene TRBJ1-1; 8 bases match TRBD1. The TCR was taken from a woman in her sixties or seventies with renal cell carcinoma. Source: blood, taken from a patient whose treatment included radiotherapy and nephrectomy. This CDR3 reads CASMGQVEAFF. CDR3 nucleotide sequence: TGTGCCAGCATGGGACAGGTAGAAGCTTTCTTT. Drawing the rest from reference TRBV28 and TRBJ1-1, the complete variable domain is DVKVTQSSRYLVKRTGEKVFLECVQDMDHENMFWYRQDPGLGLRLIYFSYDVKMKEKGDIPEGYSVSREKKERFSLILESASTNQTSMYLCASMGQVEAFFGQGTRLTVV.